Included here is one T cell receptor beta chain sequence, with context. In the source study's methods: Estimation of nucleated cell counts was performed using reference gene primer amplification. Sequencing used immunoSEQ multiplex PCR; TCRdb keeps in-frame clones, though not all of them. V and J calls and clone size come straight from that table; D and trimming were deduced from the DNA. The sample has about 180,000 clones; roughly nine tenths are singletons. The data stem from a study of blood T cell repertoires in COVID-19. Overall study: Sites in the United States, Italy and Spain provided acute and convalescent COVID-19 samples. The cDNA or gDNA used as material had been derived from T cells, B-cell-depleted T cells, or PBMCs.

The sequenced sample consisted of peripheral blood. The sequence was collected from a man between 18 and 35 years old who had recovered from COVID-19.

DNA of the CDR3: TGTGCCAGCAGTTTATACACGATCGGGGAGCAGTACTTC. It codes for CASSLYTIGEQYF. The chain has TRBV6-2 or TRBV6-3 and TRBJ2-7; D call uncertain. The CDR3 runs 13 residues. Germline V gene lookup returns CDR1 MNHEY and CDR2 SVGEGT. With 4 bases removed from V and 7 bases from J, the gap between germline ends came to 14 bases.